What follows describes a single T cell receptor beta chain. What it recognizes is unknown. These data are taken from a study of response to subunit inactivated influenza vaccine. Whole-study results and caveats: It was the authors' suggestion that each seasonal influenza vaccination recruits few new T cells.

TCRdb re-analysed the RT-PCR reads in MiXCR, keeping a single row per CDR3 protein. The table lists 550,000 to 600,000 distinct CDR3 sequences, roughly 12% of them singletons. This CDR3 is 16 amino acids long. The V and J ends lost 7 bases and 8 bases, in that order; junction bases with no gene match: 14. Sequences were derived from PBMCs from blood, sampled on the day of vaccination. This TCR was recovered from a man between 50 and 59 years old who received an inactivated influenza vaccine. This chain joins TRBV12-3 or TRBV12-4 and TRBJ1-4, with 9 bases identical to TRBD1. CDR3 sequence (DNA): TGTGCCAGCAACTTGGGCCCGGGACAGGGAGACGAAAAACTGTTTTTT. Amino acid sequence: CASNLGPGQGDEKLFF.